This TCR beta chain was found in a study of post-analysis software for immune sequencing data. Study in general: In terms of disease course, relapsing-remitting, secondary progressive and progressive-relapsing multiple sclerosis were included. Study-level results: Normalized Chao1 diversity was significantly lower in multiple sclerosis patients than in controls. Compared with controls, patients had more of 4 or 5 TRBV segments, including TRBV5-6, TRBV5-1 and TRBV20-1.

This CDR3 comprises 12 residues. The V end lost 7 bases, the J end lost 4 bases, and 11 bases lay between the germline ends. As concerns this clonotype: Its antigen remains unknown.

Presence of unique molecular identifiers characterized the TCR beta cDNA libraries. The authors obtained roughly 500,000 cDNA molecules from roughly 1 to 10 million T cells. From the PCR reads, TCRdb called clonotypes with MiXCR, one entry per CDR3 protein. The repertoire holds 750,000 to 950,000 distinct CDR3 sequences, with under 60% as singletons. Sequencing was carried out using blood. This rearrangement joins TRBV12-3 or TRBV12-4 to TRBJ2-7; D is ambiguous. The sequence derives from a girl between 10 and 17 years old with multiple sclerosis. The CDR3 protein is CASTDPVYEQYF. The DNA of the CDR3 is TGTGCCAGCACCGACCCGGTGTACGAGCAGTACTTC.